The entry that follows covers one T cell receptor (beta chain) sequence. Its antigen is not known. Clones were read by immunoSEQ multiplex PCR, and TCRdb kept only the in-frame ones, dropping some. The sample has 550,000 to 850,000 clones; 55% to 80% are singletons. This sample stems from a study of shared clonotypes between healthy human individuals. Germline V CDR1 and CDR2: SGDLS, YYNGEE. The length of the CDR3 is 16 residues. V lost 3 bases to trimming and J lost 8 bases; unmatched junction nucleotides: 11. Study-wide results and limits: Despite large depth, sorted-subset datasets appeared incompletely sequenced. Sampling included only blood; tissue repertoires likely differ. Generation probabilities of non-shared clonotypes were lower (relative to those shared by all four donors).

Sequencing was performed on memory CD4+ T cells sorted from blood. Subset specified: CD45RA-negative fraction. This clonotype originated in a woman younger than 45 in good health. This chain uses TRBV9 with TRBJ2-1, with TRBD2 matching over 10 bases. This chain's CDR3 is CASSGPPSGRGDEQFF. Written as DNA, the CDR3 is TGTGCCAGCAGCGGACCCCCTAGCGGGAGAGGCGATGAGCAGTTCTTC.